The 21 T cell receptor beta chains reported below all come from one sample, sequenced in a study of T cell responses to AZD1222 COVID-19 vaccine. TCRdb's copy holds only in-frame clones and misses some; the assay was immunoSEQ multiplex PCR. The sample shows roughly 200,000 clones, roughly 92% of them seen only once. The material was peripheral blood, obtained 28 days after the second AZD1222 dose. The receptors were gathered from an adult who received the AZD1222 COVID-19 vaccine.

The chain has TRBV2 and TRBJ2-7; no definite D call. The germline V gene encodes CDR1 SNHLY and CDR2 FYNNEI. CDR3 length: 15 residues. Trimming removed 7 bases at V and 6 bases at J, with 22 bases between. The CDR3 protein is CASKAESNLLFEQYF. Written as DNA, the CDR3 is TGTGCCAGCAAGGCGGAGAGCAACCTACTCTTCGAGCAGTACTTC. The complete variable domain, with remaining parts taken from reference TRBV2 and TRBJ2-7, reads EPEVTQTPSHQVTQMGQEVILRCVPISNHLYFYWYRQILGQKVEFLVSFYNNEISEKSEIFDDQFSVERPDGSNFTLKIRSTKLEDSAMYFCASKAESNLLFEQYFGPGTRLTVT.

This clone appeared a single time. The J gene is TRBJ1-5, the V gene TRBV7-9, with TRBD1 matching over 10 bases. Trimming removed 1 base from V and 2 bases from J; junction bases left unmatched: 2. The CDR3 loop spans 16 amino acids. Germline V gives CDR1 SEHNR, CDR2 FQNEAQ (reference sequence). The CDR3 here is CASSLEGQGRNQPQHF. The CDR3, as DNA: TGTGCCAGCAGCTTAGAGGGACAGGGGCGCAATCAGCCCCAGCATTTT.

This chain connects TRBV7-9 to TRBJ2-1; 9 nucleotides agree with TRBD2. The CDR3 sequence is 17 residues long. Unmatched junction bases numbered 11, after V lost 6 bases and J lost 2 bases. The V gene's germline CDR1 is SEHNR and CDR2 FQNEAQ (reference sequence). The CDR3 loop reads CASSTTGTSWTYNEQFF. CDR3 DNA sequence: TGTGCCAGCAGTACAACCGGGACTAGCTGGACCTACAATGAGCAGTTCTTC.

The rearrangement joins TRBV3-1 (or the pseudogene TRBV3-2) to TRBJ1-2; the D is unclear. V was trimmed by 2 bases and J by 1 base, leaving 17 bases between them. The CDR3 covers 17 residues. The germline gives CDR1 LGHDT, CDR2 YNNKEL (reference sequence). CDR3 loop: CASSQPSRQNYNYGYTF. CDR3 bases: TGTGCCAGCAGCCAACCAAGTCGGCAGAACTATAACTATGGCTACACCTTC.

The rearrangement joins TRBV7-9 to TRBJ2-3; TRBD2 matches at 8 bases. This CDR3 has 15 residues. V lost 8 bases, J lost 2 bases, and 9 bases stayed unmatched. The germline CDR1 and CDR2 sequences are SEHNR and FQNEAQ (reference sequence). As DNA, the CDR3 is TGTGCCAGCCCCTCGAGCGGGAGCCCCACAGATACGCAGTATTTT. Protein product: CASPSSGSPTDTQYF.

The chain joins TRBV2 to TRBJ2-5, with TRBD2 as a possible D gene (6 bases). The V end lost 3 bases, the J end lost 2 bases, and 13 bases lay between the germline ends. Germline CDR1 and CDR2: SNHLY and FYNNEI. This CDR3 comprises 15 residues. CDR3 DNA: TGTGCCAGCAGTGAGATCGGGGGTATACAAGAGACCCAGTACTTC. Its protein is CASSEIGGIQETQYF.

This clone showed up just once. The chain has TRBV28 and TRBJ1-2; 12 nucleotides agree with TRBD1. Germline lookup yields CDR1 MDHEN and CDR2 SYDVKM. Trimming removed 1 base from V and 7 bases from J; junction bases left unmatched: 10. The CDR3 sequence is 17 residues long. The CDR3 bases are TGTGCCAGCAGTTTATACCCTCCGGGACAGGGGGCAAGTGGCTACACCTTC. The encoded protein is CASSLYPPGQGASGYTF.

The CDR3 DNA sequence: TGTGCCAGCAGCTTGGAGACAGGGGGAGGGAGCACTGAAGCTTTCTTT. Translating it yields CASSLETGGGSTEAFF. The chain links TRBV5-6 to TRBJ1-1, with 9 bases identical to TRBD1. V trimming: 0 bases; J trimming: 4 bases; junction bases outside the gene matches: 7. The CDR3 has 16 residues. Germline V lookup: CDR1 SGHDT, CDR2 YYEEEE.

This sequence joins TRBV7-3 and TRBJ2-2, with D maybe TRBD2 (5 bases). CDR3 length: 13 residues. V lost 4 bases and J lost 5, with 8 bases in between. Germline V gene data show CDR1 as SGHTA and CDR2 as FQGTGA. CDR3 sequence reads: CASSSPGTGELFF. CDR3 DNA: TGTGCCAGCAGCTCCCCGGGAACCGGGGAGCTGTTTTTT.

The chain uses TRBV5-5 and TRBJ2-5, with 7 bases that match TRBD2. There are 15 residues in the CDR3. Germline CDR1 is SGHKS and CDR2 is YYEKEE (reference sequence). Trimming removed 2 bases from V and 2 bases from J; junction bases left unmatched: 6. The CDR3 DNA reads TGTGCCAGCAGCTTTGGGCTAGCGGTACAAGAGACCCAGTACTTC. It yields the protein CASSFGLAVQETQYF. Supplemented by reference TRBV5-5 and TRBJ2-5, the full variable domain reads DAGVTQSPTHLIKTRGQQVTLRCSPISGHKSVSWYQQVLGQGPQFIFQYYEKEERGRGNFPDRFSARQFPNYSSELNVNALLLGDSALYLCASSFGLAVQETQYFGPGTRLLVL.

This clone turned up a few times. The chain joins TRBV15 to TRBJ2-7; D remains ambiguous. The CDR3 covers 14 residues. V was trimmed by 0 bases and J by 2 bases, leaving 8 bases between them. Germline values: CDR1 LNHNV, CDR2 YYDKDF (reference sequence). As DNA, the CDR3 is TGTGCCACCAGCAGAGATCTCGGAGCCTACGAGCAGTACTTC. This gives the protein CATSRDLGAYEQYF.

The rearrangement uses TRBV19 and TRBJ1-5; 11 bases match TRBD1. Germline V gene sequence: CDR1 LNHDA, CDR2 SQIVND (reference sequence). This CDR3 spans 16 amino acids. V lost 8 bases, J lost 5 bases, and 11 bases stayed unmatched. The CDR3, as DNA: TGTGCCAGTTCTTTCGCTGGGACAGGGGGTCATCAGCCCCAGCATTTT. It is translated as CASSFAGTGGHQPQHF.

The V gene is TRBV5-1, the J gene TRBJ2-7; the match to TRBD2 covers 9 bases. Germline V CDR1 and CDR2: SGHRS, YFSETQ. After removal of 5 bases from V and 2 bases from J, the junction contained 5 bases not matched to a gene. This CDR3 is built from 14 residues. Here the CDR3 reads CASSRAGGTYEQYF. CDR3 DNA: TGCGCCAGCAGTAGGGCGGGAGGGACCTACGAGCAGTACTTC.

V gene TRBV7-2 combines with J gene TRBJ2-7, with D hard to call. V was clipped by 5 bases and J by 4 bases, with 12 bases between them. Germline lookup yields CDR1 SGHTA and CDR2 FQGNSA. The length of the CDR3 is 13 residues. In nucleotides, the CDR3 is TGTGCCAGCAGCCACTCAGGAGATTACGAGCAGTACTTC. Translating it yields CASSHSGDYEQYF.

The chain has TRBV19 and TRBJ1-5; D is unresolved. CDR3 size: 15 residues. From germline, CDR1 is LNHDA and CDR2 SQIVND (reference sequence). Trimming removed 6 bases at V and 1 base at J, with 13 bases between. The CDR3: CASSPERRSNQPQHF. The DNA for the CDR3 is TGTGCCAGTAGCCCGGAAAGAAGGAGCAATCAGCCCCAGCATTTT.

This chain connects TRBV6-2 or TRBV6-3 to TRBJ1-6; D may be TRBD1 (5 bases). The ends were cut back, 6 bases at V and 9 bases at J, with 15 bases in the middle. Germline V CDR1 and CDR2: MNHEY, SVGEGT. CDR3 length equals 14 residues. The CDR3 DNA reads TGTGCCAGCAGCCCTCGGGACGCGGTTTCACCCCTCCACTTT. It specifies CASSPRDAVSPLHF.

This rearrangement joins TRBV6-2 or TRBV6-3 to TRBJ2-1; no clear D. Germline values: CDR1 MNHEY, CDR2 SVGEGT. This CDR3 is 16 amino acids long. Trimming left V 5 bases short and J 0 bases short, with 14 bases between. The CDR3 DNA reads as TGTGCCAGCAGTCCCCTCCGGGCTGCCTCCTACAATGAGCAGTTCTTC. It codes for CASSPLRAASYNEQFF.

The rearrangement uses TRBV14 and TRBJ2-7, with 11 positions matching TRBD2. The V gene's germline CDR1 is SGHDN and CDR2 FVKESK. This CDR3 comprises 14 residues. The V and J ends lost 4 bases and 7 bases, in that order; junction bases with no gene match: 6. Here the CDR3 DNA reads TGTGCCAGCAGCCTAGCGGGAGGGCCGTGGGAGCAGTACTTC. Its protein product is CASSLAGGPWEQYF.

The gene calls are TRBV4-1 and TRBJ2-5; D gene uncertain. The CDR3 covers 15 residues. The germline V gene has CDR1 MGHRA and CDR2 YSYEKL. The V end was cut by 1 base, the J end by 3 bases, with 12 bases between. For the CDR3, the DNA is TGCGCCAGCAGCCAAGTTATAGCTTCAAAAGAGACCCAGTACTTC. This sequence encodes CASSQVIASKETQYF.

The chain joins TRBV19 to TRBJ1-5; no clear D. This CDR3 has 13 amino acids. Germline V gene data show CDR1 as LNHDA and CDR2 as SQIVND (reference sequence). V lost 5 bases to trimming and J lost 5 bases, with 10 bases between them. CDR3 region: CASSLTWDQPQHF. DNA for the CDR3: TGTGCCAGTAGTCTTACCTGGGATCAGCCCCAGCATTTT.

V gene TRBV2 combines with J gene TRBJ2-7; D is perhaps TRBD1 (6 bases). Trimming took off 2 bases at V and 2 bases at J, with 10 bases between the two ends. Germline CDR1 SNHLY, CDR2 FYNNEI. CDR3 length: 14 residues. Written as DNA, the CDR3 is TGTGCCAGCAGTGAACCAGGGGTTCCCTACGAGCAGTACTTC. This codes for CASSEPGVPYEQYF.